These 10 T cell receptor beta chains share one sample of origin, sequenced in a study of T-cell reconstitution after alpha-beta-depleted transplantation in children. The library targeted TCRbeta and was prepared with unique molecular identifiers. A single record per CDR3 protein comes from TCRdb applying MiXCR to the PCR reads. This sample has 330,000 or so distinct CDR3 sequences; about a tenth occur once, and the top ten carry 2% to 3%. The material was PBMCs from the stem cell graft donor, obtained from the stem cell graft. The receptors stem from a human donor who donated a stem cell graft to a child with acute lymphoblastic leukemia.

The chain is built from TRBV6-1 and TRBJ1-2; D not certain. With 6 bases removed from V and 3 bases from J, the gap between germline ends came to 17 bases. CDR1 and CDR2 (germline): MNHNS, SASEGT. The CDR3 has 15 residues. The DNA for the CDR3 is TGTGCCAGCAGCCCGGACGCCTCACGCTACTATGGCTACACCTTC. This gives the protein CASSPDASRYYGYTF.

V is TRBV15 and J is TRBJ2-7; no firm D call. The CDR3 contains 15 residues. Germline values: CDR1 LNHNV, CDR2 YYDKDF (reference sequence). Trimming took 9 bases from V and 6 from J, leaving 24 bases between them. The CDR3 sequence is CATGVGSMDGSEQYF. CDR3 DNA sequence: TGTGCCACTGGGGTAGGGTCCATGGACGGTTCCGAGCAGTACTTC.

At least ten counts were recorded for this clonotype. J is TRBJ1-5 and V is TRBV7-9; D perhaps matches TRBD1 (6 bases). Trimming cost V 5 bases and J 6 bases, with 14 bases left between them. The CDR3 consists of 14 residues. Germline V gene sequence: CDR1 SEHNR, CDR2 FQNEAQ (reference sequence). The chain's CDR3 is CASSRTGYGQPQHF. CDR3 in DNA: TGTGCCAGCAGCCGCACAGGGTACGGTCAGCCCCAGCATTTT.

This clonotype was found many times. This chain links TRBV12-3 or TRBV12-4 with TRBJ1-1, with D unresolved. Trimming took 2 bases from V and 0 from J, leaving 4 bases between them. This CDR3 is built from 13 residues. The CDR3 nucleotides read TGTGCCAGCAGTTTATCAATGAACACTGAAGCTTTCTTT. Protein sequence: CASSLSMNTEAFF.

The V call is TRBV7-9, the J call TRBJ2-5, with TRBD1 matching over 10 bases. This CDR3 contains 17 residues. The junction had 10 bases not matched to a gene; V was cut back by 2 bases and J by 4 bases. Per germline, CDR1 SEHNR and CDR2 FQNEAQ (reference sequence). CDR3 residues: CASSLPWGTGVPETQYF. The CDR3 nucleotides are TGTGCCAGCAGCTTACCCTGGGGGACAGGGGTCCCAGAGACCCAGTACTTC.

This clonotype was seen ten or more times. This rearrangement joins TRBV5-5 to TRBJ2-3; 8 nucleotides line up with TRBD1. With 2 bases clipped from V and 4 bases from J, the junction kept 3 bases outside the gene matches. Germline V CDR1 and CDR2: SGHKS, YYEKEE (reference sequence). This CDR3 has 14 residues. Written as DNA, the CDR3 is TGTGCCAGCAGCTTAGGACAGGGTTCAGATACGCAGTATTTT. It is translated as CASSLGQGSDTQYF.

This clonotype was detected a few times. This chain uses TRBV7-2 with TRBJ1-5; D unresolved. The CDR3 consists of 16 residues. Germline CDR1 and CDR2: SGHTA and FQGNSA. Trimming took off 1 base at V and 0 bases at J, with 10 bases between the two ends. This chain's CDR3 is CASSLDRSYSNQPQHF. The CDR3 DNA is TGTGCCAGCAGCTTAGACCGGAGTTATAGCAATCAGCCCCAGCATTTT.

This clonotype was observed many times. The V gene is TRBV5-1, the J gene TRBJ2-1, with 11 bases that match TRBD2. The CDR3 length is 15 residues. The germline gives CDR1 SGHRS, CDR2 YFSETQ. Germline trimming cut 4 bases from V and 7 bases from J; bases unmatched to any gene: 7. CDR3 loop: CASSTQIAGGNEQFF. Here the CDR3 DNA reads TGCGCCAGCAGCACCCAAATAGCGGGAGGGAATGAGCAGTTCTTC.

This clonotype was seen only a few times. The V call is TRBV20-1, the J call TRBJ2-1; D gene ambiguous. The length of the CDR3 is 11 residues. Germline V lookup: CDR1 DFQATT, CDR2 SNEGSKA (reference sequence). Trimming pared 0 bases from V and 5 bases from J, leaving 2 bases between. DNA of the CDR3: TGCAGTGCTAGAGATAACAATGAGCAGTTCTTC. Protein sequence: CSARDNNEQFF.

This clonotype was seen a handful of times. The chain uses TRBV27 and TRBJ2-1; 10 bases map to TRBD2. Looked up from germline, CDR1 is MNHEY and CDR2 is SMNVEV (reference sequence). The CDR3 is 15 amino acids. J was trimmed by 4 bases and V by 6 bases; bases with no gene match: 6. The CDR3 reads CASRLGTSAYNEQFF. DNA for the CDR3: TGTGCCAGCAGATTAGGGACTAGCGCATACAATGAGCAGTTCTTC.